This entry concerns a single TCR beta chain. Its antigen is unidentified. V lost 4 bases, J lost 7 bases, and 13 bases lay in between. CDR3 length: 14 amino acids. CDR1 LNHDA and CDR2 SQIVND come from the germline V gene (reference sequence). The record originates from a study of identical twins. Study results and caveats: Memory repertoires showed no such pattern, whereas abundant cord blood beta clonotypes carried fewer insertions. Twin pairs' shared out-of-frame alpha sequences were enriched in low generation probability.

TCRdb passed the 5' RACE reads through MiXCR, listing each CDR3 protein once. The top ten hold approximately 3.6% of the sample, which has 240,000 or so distinct CDR3 sequences, approximately 7% seen once. Healthy Caucasians made up all donors. These data were also filed under a second study, of yellow fever vaccine responses in identical twins.

The sequence derives from a woman aged 18-35 years in good health. This sequence joins TRBV19 and TRBJ1-4; D unclear. Sequencing was done on a sample of memory (CD45RO+) T cells sorted from blood. CDR3 DNA sequence: TGTGCCAGTAGTAGGCAGTTAGGGAGTGAAAAACTGTTTTTT. It specifies CASSRQLGSEKLFF.